These 29 T cell receptor beta chains came from one sample sequenced in a study of T cell changes during pregnancy in multiple sclerosis. The assay was immunoSEQ multiplex PCR, and TCRdb's table has in-frame clones only and misses some. The table has about 40,000 clones, roughly 94% seen once. Sample: peripheral blood, taken in the third trimester of pregnancy. Receptor source: a female donor with multiple sclerosis, enrolled in a pregnancy study.

The V call is TRBV28, the J call TRBJ1-1; D remains unclear. Germline CDR1 MDHEN, CDR2 SYDVKM. The CDR3 runs to 15 residues. Deletions cut 5 bases from V and 1 base from J, with 14 bases between. The CDR3 nucleotides are TGTGCCAGCAGTAGATTCCAGCGGGGGAACACTGAAGCTTTCTTT. Amino acids: CASSRFQRGNTEAFF. Drawing the rest from reference TRBV28 and TRBJ1-1, the complete variable domain is DVKVTQSSRYLVKRTGEKVFLECVQDMDHENMFWYRQDPGLGLRLIYFSYDVKMKEKGDIPEGYSVSREKKERFSLILESASTNQTSMYLCASSRFQRGNTEAFFGQGTRLTVV.

This chain links TRBV6-4 with TRBJ2-7; 10 nucleotides match TRBD1. Germline CDR1 reads MRHNA; CDR2 reads SNTAGT. The ends lost 3 bases at V and 4 bases at J; junction bases unmatched: 9. The CDR3 has 16 amino acids. The CDR3 is CASSDQPGQGIYEQYF. CDR3 coding DNA: TGTGCCAGCAGTGATCAACCGGGACAGGGGATATACGAGCAGTACTTC.

The chain links TRBV10-3 to TRBJ2-5; tentative D call: TRBD1 (6 bases). The V end was cut by 5 bases, the J end by 4 bases, with 26 bases between. There are 18 residues in the CDR3. Looked up from germline, CDR1 is ENHRY and CDR2 is SYGVKD. The CDR3 DNA reads TGTGCCATCAGTCCGGACGTCGGTGGGGGCGGAGGTCGAGAGACCCAGTACTTC. Amino acid sequence: CAISPDVGGGGGRETQYF.

The rearrangement links TRBV14 to TRBJ1-3; 8 positions agree with TRBD1. V was pared by 4 bases and J by 7 bases, with 0 bases of the junction left unmatched. This CDR3 has 12 residues. The germline V gene has CDR1 SGHDN and CDR2 FVKESK. The CDR3 protein is CASSRQGNTIYF. CDR3 DNA: TGTGCCAGCAGCCGACAGGGGAACACCATATATTTT. The complete variable domain, with remaining parts taken from reference TRBV14 and TRBJ1-3, reads EAGVTQFPSHSVIEKGQTVTLRCDPISGHDNLYWYRRVMGKEIKFLLHFVKESKQDESGMPNNRFLAERTGGTYSTLKVQPAELEDSGVYFCASSRQGNTIYFGEGSWLTVV.

In its sample, this clone was seen once. The chain uses TRBV6-6 and TRBJ1-3, with D hard to call. The CDR3 totals 14 residues. Germline CDR1 and CDR2: MNHNY and SVGAGI (reference sequence). The V end was cut by 4 bases, the J end by 0 bases, with 7 bases between. CDR3 bases: TGTGCCAGCAGTTTTGGCCTCTCTGGAAACACCATATATTTT. Its protein is CASSFGLSGNTIYF.

This clone was seen only once. The chain is built from TRBV4-3 and TRBJ2-1, with D maybe TRBD2 (5 bases). Germline V gene data show CDR1 as LGHNA and CDR2 as YSLEER. This CDR3 spans 17 amino acids. The V end was cut by 4 bases, the J end by 0 bases, with 16 bases between. The DNA for the CDR3 is TGCGCCAGCAGCCGGGAGCCACAGACGAGCTCCTACAATGAGCAGTTCTTC. Translating gives CASSREPQTSSYNEQFF.

This chain uses TRBV19 with TRBJ1-2; unclear D gene. The CDR3 has 13 amino acids. V lost 10 bases to trimming and J lost 0 bases, with 12 bases between them. Germline values: CDR1 LNHDA, CDR2 SQIVND (reference sequence). The CDR3 DNA follows: TGTGCCACCTTGGGCAGACCTAACTATGGCTACACCTTC. The encoded protein is CATLGRPNYGYTF.

This sequence joins TRBV19 and TRBJ1-6; 10 bases fit TRBD1. The CDR3 has 15 amino acids. CDR1 is LNHDA, CDR2 SQIVND, per germline (reference sequence). J gave up 7 bases and V 1 base, and 1 base lay outside the gene matches. Here the CDR3 reads CASSIADRGNSPLHF. DNA for the CDR3: TGTGCCAGTAGTATAGCGGACAGGGGGAATTCACCCCTCCACTTT.

The chain employs TRBV7-9 and TRBJ2-6; a weak D match, TRBD1 (7 bases). The CDR3 spans 17 residues. The ends were cut back, 5 bases at V and 0 bases at J, with 14 bases in the middle. CDR1 is SEHNR, CDR2 FQNEAQ, per germline (reference sequence). CDR3 coding DNA: TGTGCCAGCAGCGCGGGACAGAAGAGCTCTGGGGCCAACGTCCTGACTTTC. It encodes CASSAGQKSSGANVLTF.

V and J are TRBV28 and TRBJ1-5; 9 nucleotides line up with TRBD1. The V gene end was trimmed by 6 bases and the J gene end by 2 bases; junction bases not matched to a gene: 8. Per the germline V gene, CDR1 is MDHEN and CDR2 is SYDVKM. This CDR3 has 16 residues. CDR3 in amino acids: CASRKTGGGGNQPQHF. The CDR3 nucleotides are TGTGCCAGCAGAAAAACAGGGGGCGGTGGCAATCAGCCCCAGCATTTT.

This chain uses TRBV7-2 with TRBJ2-3; 16 positions match TRBD2. Germline V gene lookup returns CDR1 SGHTA and CDR2 FQGNSA. CDR3 size: 19 residues. Germline trimming cut 4 bases from V and 1 base from J; bases unmatched to any gene: 8. CDR3 DNA sequence: TGTGCCAGCAGCTCTCCGGGACTAGCGGGGGGGCCAGGCACAGATACGCAGTATTTT. Encoded protein: CASSSPGLAGGPGTDTQYF. Filled out from reference TRBV7-2 and TRBJ2-3, the complete variable domain reads GAGVSQSPSNKVTEKGKDVELRCDPISGHTALYWYRQSLGQGLEFLIYFQGNSAPDKSGLPSDRFSAERTGGSVSTLTIQRTQQEDSAVYLCASSSPGLAGGPGTDTQYFGPGTRLTVL.

The chain recombines TRBV6-4 with TRBJ2-3, with 8 bases identical to TRBD2. Trimming removed 0 bases from V and 6 bases from J; junction bases left unmatched: 2. CDR1 and CDR2 (germline): MRHNA, SNTAGT. CDR3 length: 14 residues. The chain's CDR3 is CASSDSPGGDTQYF. The CDR3 nucleotides are TGTGCCAGCAGTGACTCCCCGGGGGGGGATACGCAGTATTTT.

This rearrangement joins TRBV7-3 to TRBJ2-5; D gene uncertain. Germline assignment: CDR1 SGHTA and CDR2 FQGTGA. Deletions cut 1 base from V and 2 bases from J, with 14 bases between. The CDR3 consists of 16 residues. In DNA, the CDR3 is TGTGCCAGCAGCTTAAGTCACAACAGCAAACAAGAGACCCAGTACTTC. Translated, it gives CASSLSHNSKQETQYF.

The CDR3 is CASSVGRAGGNYGYTF. DNA for the CDR3: TGTGCCAGCAGCGTAGGTAGGGCAGGGGGCAACTATGGCTACACCTTC. The chain carries TRBV9 and TRBJ1-2, with 8 bases matching TRBD1. V dropped 0 bases and J dropped 2; count of bases not matched to a gene: 6. This CDR3 has 16 residues. The germline CDR1 and CDR2 sequences are SGDLS and YYNGEE.

The count of this clone is one. This sequence joins TRBV18 and TRBJ1-1; 9 bases match TRBD1. Germline CDR1 is KGHSH and CDR2 is LQKENI. The CDR3 contains 15 residues. The J segment lost 0 bases and the V segment lost 4 bases, leaving 3 bases of the junction unmatched. As DNA, the CDR3 is TGTGCCAGCTCACAACAGGGGGCGATGAACACTGAAGCTTTCTTT. Its protein is CASSQQGAMNTEAFF.

The rearrangement links TRBV15 to TRBJ2-7; 10 nucleotides agree with TRBD1. The junction had 12 bases not matched to a gene; V was cut back by 1 base and J by 3 bases. The CDR3 length is 18 residues. CDR1 is LNHNV, CDR2 YYDKDF, per germline (reference sequence). CDR3 sequence: CATSRVPGTGETRYEQYF. Written as DNA, the CDR3 is TGTGCCACCAGCAGAGTTCCCGGGACAGGGGAAACCCGCTACGAGCAGTACTTC.

The gene calls are TRBV28 and TRBJ2-1; 12 bases map to TRBD2. The CDR3 contains 22 residues. CDR1 and CDR2 (germline): MDHEN, SYDVKM. The ends lost 8 bases at V and 1 base at J; junction bases unmatched: 24. CDR3 DNA: TGTGCCAGCCCCTTATGGGCGGCCGTTGGGACTAGCGGGTGGGGTTCCTACAATGAGCAGTTCTTC. Translated, it gives CASPLWAAVGTSGWGSYNEQFF. Using reference TRBV28 and TRBJ2-1 for the parts outside the CDR3, the full variable domain is DVKVTQSSRYLVKRTGEKVFLECVQDMDHENMFWYRQDPGLGLRLIYFSYDVKMKEKGDIPEGYSVSREKKERFSLILESASTNQTSMYLCASPLWAAVGTSGWGSYNEQFFGPGTRLTVL.

This clone has only one observation. V is TRBV5-1 and J is TRBJ2-2, with 11 nucleotides matching TRBD2. J was trimmed by 4 bases and V by 0 bases; bases with no gene match: 8. CDR3 length: 18 residues. Germline CDR1 is SGHRS and CDR2 is YFSETQ. CDR3 DNA sequence: TGCGCCAGCAGCTTGGAACTAGCGGGAGATCCGGGCACCGGGGAGCTGTTTTTT. This sequence encodes CASSLELAGDPGTGELFF. Full variable domain (remainder filled in from reference TRBV5-1 and TRBJ2-2): KAGVTQTPRYLIKTRGQQVTLSCSPISGHRSVSWYQQTPGQGLQFLFEYFSETQRNKGNFPGRFSGRQFSNSRSEMNVSTLELGDSALYLCASSLELAGDPGTGELFFGEGSRLTVL.

The chain is built from TRBV7-3 and TRBJ2-2; D not resolved. The CDR3 is made up of 15 amino acids. Germline CDR1 is SGHTA and CDR2 is FQGTGA. V was cut by 4 bases and J by 3 bases, with 12 bases left in between. CDR3 nucleotide sequence: TGTGCCAGCAGCTGGTACCCCCGGGACACCGGGGAGCTGTTTTTT. Its protein product is CASSWYPRDTGELFF.

In its sample, this clone was seen once. The CDR3 here is CASSLAGQGNTEAFF. The CDR3 DNA follows: TGCGCCAGCAGCTTGGCGGGACAGGGGAACACTGAAGCTTTCTTT. V usage is TRBV5-1 and J usage is TRBJ1-1, with 9 bases matching TRBD1. V shed 0 bases, J shed 1 base, and the junction held 1 base outside the gene matches. Germline CDR1 and CDR2: SGHRS and YFSETQ. This CDR3 contains 15 residues.

This rearrangement joins TRBV15 to TRBJ1-6, with D possibly being TRBD1 (6 bases). The CDR3 spans 14 residues. Trimming took off 1 base at V and 9 bases at J, with 10 bases between the two ends. Germline V gene data show CDR1 as LNHNV and CDR2 as YYDKDF (reference sequence). DNA for the CDR3: TGTGCCACCAGCAGAGCGGGGGGCTCTTCACCCCTCCACTTT. Translating gives CATSRAGGSSPLHF.

The chain links TRBV6-6 to TRBJ2-1; 10 bases align to TRBD1. There are 16 residues in the CDR3. Germline-derived CDR1 and CDR2 are MNHNY and SVGAGI (reference sequence). J lost 5 bases, V lost 0 bases, and 4 bases had no gene match. The CDR3 sequence: CASSYSTGGVNNEQFF. The CDR3 nucleotides read TGTGCCAGCAGTTACTCGACAGGGGGCGTCAACAATGAGCAGTTCTTC.

This sequence joins TRBV6-5 and TRBJ2-7, with 9 bases that match TRBD1. Per germline, CDR1 MNHEY and CDR2 SVGAGI. With 5 bases clipped from V and 1 base from J, the junction kept 3 bases outside the gene matches. There are 14 residues in the CDR3. CDR3 sequence reads: CASSLGTGSYEQYF. CDR3 nucleotide sequence: TGTGCCAGCAGTCTTGGGACAGGGTCCTACGAGCAGTACTTC.

The rearrangement uses TRBV19 and TRBJ2-4, with a possible D match to TRBD2 (5 bases). V was cut by 4 bases and J by 8 bases, with 12 bases left in between. The V gene's germline CDR1 is LNHDA and CDR2 SQIVND (reference sequence). This CDR3 is 13 amino acids long. The CDR3 reads CASSKRLGDIQYF. Written as DNA, the CDR3 is TGTGCCAGTAGTAAACGCCTGGGAGACATTCAGTACTTC. Variable domain in full (rest from reference TRBV19 and TRBJ2-4): DGGITQSPKYLFRKEGQNVTLSCEQNLNHDAMYWYRQDPGQGLRLIYYSQIVNDFQKGDIAEGYSVSREKKESFPLTVTSAQKNPTAFYLCASSKRLGDIQYFGAGTRLSVL.

The rearrangement uses TRBV7-2 and TRBJ2-1; 7 bases agree with TRBD2. The CDR3 sequence is 14 residues long. After removal of 5 bases from V and 9 bases from J, the junction contained 10 bases not matched to a gene. Germline CDR1 SGHTA, CDR2 FQGNSA. The CDR3 here is CASSEREGSVEQFF. In DNA form, the CDR3 reads TGTGCCAGCAGCGAAAGGGAGGGTTCGGTTGAGCAGTTCTTC.

CDR3 sequence (DNA): TGTGCCAGCAGCTTAGACAGGGTATTATCACCCCTCCACTTT. Translating it yields CASSLDRVLSPLHF. The chain has TRBV7-2 and TRBJ1-6; weak D call: TRBD1 (6 bases). V was clipped by 1 base and J by 10 bases, with 11 bases between them. Per germline, CDR1 SGHTA and CDR2 FQGNSA. The CDR3 length is 14 residues.

A note on this clone: A read error may produce the germline difference seen at one junction end. V and J are TRBV18 and TRBJ1-3, with 7 bases aligning to TRBD1. The germline V gene has CDR1 KGHSH and CDR2 LQKENI. CDR3 length: 16 residues. CDR3 bases: TGTGCCAGCTCAACACCGGGACAGTTCTTCGGAAACACCATATATTTT. It is translated as CASSTPGQFFGNTIYF.

The chain couples TRBV5-6 to TRBJ2-7, with 10 bases matching TRBD1. CDR3 length: 15 amino acids. J gave up 5 bases and V 3 bases, and 8 bases lay outside the gene matches. The germline V gene encodes CDR1 SGHDT and CDR2 YYEEEE. The CDR3 loop reads CASSYYRDRGHEQYF. The CDR3, as DNA: TGTGCCAGCAGCTATTACCGGGACAGGGGCCACGAGCAGTACTTC. Full variable domain (missing parts from reference TRBV5-6 and TRBJ2-7): DAGVTQSPTHLIKTRGQQVTLRCSPKSGHDTVSWYQQALGQGPQFIFQYYEEEERQRGNFPDRFSGHQFPNYSSELNVNALLLGDSALYLCASSYYRDRGHEQYFGPGTRLTVT.

The genes are TRBV29-1 and TRBJ2-2; 7 bases line up with TRBD1. CDR3 length: 15 residues. V was clipped by 1 base and J by 5 bases; unmatched bases: 7. Per germline, CDR1 SQVTM and CDR2 ANQGSEA. The CDR3 is CSVEVRDRQTGELFF. In nucleotides, the CDR3 is TGCAGCGTTGAAGTCCGGGACAGACAAACCGGGGAGCTGTTTTTT.